The rows below give T cell receptor beta chains drawn from one sample of a study of T cell responses to AZD1222 COVID-19 vaccine. Sequencing was performed with immunoSEQ multiplex PCR; in TCRdb, only in-frame clones are kept and a portion is missing. The data contain tens of thousands of clones, 78% of them singletons. The sequences come from peripheral blood, collected on day 0 of AZD1222 vaccination. The receptors derive from an adult in good health. Each CDR3 is given with its conserved first and last residue. The order of the fields is J gene, V gene, CDR3 protein.

j_gene: TRBJ1-5
v_gene: TRBV23-1
CDR3aa: CASSQSGDSNQPQHF

j_gene: TRBJ2-2
v_gene: TRBV7-8
CDR3aa: CASSPTRNTGELFF

j_gene: TRBJ2-3
v_gene: TRBV5-1
CDR3aa: CASSPEPTDTQYF

j_gene: TRBJ2-2
v_gene: TRBV6-2/TRBV6-3
CDR3aa: CASSYLVAGELFF

j_gene: TRBJ2-5
v_gene: TRBV6-5
CDR3aa: CASIITAGAGTQYF

j_gene: TRBJ2-2
v_gene: TRBV5-6
CDR3aa: CASSLFGGLGVGELFF

j_gene: TRBJ2-1
v_gene: TRBV4-3
CDR3aa: CASSQGVRSGNEQFF

j_gene: TRBJ1-4
v_gene: TRBV2
CDR3aa: CASRGQGTTNEKLFF

j_gene: TRBJ1-2
v_gene: TRBV6-5
CDR3aa: CASSYQQGTGGYTF

j_gene: TRBJ1-4
v_gene: TRBV6-1
CDR3aa: CASSEVQGQGPREKLFF

j_gene: TRBJ1-6
v_gene: TRBV21-1
CDR3aa: CASSKVASPLHF

j_gene: TRBJ2-1
v_gene: TRBV19
CDR3aa: CASSPDGSPNEQFF

j_gene: TRBJ2-7
v_gene: TRBV28
CDR3aa: CASSFWSSYEQYF

j_gene: TRBJ1-5
v_gene: TRBV29-1
CDR3aa: CSVVTDSNQPQHF

j_gene: TRBJ1-5
v_gene: TRBV7-2
CDR3aa: CASSPDRMNQPQHF

j_gene: TRBJ2-3
v_gene: TRBV24-1
CDR3aa: CATSDLGGIGDTDTQYF

j_gene: TRBJ2-7
v_gene: TRBV7-9
CDR3aa: CASSQGRGEQYF

j_gene: TRBJ1-6
v_gene: TRBV28
CDR3aa: CASSSQPNSPLHF

j_gene: TRBJ2-4
v_gene: TRBV30
CDR3aa: CAWSRTSGIQYF

j_gene: TRBJ1-2
v_gene: TRBV9
CDR3aa: CASSTTGAYTF

j_gene: TRBJ2-7
v_gene: TRBV28
CDR3aa: CASSLAVQGGYEQYF

j_gene: TRBJ1-1
v_gene: TRBV7-6
CDR3aa: CASSLVLNTEAFF

j_gene: TRBJ1-2
v_gene: TRBV2
CDR3aa: CASRVGGTDTYGYTF

j_gene: TRBJ2-1
v_gene: TRBV9
CDR3aa: CASSVQGTSEQFF

j_gene: TRBJ1-6
v_gene: TRBV5-1
CDR3aa: CASSYGGDSPLHF

j_gene: TRBJ2-5
v_gene: TRBV9
CDR3aa: CASSVGKQETQYF

j_gene: TRBJ2-3
v_gene: TRBV10-3
CDR3aa: CAISPTSGREGDTQYF

j_gene: TRBJ2-1
v_gene: TRBV28
CDR3aa: CASSPPGLGTEQFF

j_gene: TRBJ2-5
v_gene: TRBV5-1
CDR3aa: CASSLRLAELQETQYF

j_gene: TRBJ1-5
v_gene: TRBV5-6
CDR3aa: CASSLQGERSNQPQHF

j_gene: TRBJ2-7
v_gene: TRBV2
CDR3aa: CASKEQGAANEQYF

j_gene: TRBJ1-6
v_gene: TRBV20-1
CDR3aa: CSASGRESSPLHF

j_gene: TRBJ2-2
v_gene: TRBV21-1
CDR3aa: CASSSGQNTGELFF

j_gene: TRBJ1-2
v_gene: TRBV18
CDR3aa: CASSPDRGLSVYGYTF

j_gene: TRBJ1-2
v_gene: TRBV3-1/TRBV3-2
CDR3aa: CASSLLAGDGYTF

j_gene: TRBJ2-2
v_gene: TRBV4-2
CDR3aa: CASSQVSSYDGELFF

j_gene: TRBJ2-1
v_gene: TRBV5-4
CDR3aa: CASSLASENEQFF

j_gene: TRBJ2-7
v_gene: TRBV6-5
CDR3aa: CASQSDGDEQYF

j_gene: TRBJ1-1
v_gene: TRBV28
CDR3aa: CASSLLGETEAFF

j_gene: TRBJ2-1
v_gene: TRBV28
CDR3aa: CASHTSGTSSYNEQFF

j_gene: TRBJ2-3
v_gene: TRBV5-4
CDR3aa: CASSLGLAGHSDTQYF

j_gene: TRBJ2-1
v_gene: TRBV24-1
CDR3aa: CATSGGDTPPYNEQFF

j_gene: TRBJ1-2
v_gene: TRBV5-4
CDR3aa: CASSLVAGGYNGYTF

j_gene: TRBJ1-6
v_gene: TRBV7-8
CDR3aa: CASSRIDRVGTSYNSPLHF

j_gene: TRBJ2-3
v_gene: TRBV6-5
CDR3aa: CAGRLAGVKDTQYF

j_gene: TRBJ2-5
v_gene: TRBV6-1
CDR3aa: CASSERGSTETQYF

j_gene: TRBJ2-7
v_gene: TRBV3-1/TRBV3-2
CDR3aa: CASSQASLAVTYEQYF

j_gene: TRBJ1-2
v_gene: TRBV12-3/TRBV12-4
CDR3aa: CASSSGPIYGYTF

j_gene: TRBJ1-5
v_gene: TRBV28
CDR3aa: CASSQAAQPQHF

j_gene: TRBJ2-5
v_gene: TRBV5-1
CDR3aa: CASSLDGGVGGETQYF

j_gene: TRBJ2-6
v_gene: TRBV11-2
CDR3aa: CASSLVGPSGANVLTF

j_gene: TRBJ2-7
v_gene: TRBV10-3
CDR3aa: CAISGSPPEQYF

j_gene: TRBJ1-5
v_gene: TRBV7-8
CDR3aa: CASSLVAGYSNQPQHF

j_gene: TRBJ2-7
v_gene: TRBV4-2
CDR3aa: CASSQDVASGYEQYF

j_gene: TRBJ2-7
v_gene: TRBV21-1
CDR3aa: CASSGVSGTPSYEQYF

j_gene: TRBJ2-7
v_gene: TRBV6-2/TRBV6-3
CDR3aa: CASSGRTGTSGYEQYF

j_gene: TRBJ1-6
v_gene: TRBV27
CDR3aa: CASSSRTGPIYNSPLHF